This entry describes one TCR beta chain. Its antigen is currently unknown. Other DNA sequences within the sample encode an identical CDR3. This specimen comes from a study of T cell responses to AZD1222 COVID-19 vaccine. The V end was cut by 2 bases, the J end by 1 base, with 8 bases between. The CDR3 is 14 residues long. Germline CDR1 and CDR2: MNHEY and SMNVEV (reference sequence). Study observations and caveats: Sampling captured repertoires only after the peak T cell response. Mapped onto spike, vaccine-associated CD4 TCRs spanned it and were dominant at 160-218 and 743-854. White British people made up most donors, females outnumbered males, and clonal diversity was possibly underestimated. Recipients of two AZD1222 doses showed rising Spike-specific TCR breadth and depth.

The table came from immunoSEQ multiplex PCR; TCRdb's copy has only in-frame clones and leaves some out. Found here are some 180,000 clones, almost 95% of them singletons; the top ten hold about 9.4%. This receptor was obtained from an adult in good health. This chain joins TRBV27 and TRBJ1-1; D gene uncertain. Here the sequenced sample was peripheral blood, taken on day 0 of AZD1222 vaccination. The CDR3 spells CASSLAGGNTEAFF. The CDR3, as DNA: TGTGCCAGCAGTTTAGCGGGAGGGAACACTGAAGCTTTCTTT.